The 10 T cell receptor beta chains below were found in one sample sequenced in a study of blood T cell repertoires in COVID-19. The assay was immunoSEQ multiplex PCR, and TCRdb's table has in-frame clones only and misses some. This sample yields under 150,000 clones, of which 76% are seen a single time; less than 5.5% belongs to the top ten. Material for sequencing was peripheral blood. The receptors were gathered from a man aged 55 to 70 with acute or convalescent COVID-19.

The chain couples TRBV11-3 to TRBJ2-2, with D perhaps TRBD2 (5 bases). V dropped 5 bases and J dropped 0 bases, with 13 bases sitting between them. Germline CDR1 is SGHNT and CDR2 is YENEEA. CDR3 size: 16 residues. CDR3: CASSQEAVTNTGELFF. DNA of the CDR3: TGTGCCAGCAGCCAGGAGGCGGTCACGAACACCGGGGAGCTGTTTTTT.

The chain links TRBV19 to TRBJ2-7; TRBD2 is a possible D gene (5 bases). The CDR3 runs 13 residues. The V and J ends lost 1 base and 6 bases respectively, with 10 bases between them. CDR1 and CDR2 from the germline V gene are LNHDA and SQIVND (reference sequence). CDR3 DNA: TGTGCCAGTAGTATAGTAGGAGGACGCGAGCAGTACTTC. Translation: CASSIVGGREQYF.

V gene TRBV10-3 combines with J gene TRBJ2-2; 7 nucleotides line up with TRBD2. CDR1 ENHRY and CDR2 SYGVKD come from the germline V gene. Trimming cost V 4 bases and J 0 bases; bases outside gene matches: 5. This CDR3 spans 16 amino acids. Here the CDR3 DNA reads TGTGCCATCAGTGCGGGGGGAGCCACGAACACCGGGGAGCTGTTTTTT. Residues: CAISAGGATNTGELFF.

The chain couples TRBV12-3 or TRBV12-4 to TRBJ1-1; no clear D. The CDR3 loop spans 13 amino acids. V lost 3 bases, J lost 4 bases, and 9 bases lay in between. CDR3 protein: CASSFGSGTEAFF. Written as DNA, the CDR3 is TGTGCCAGCAGTTTTGGCTCGGGCACTGAAGCTTTCTTT.

Here the CDR3 reads CASSLAPRGRYNEQFF. The CDR3 DNA sequence: TGTGCCAGCAGCTTAGCACCTCGCGGGAGGTACAATGAGCAGTTCTTC. The chain recombines TRBV7-8 with TRBJ2-1, with 8 bases identical to TRBD2. CDR3 length equals 16 residues. With 0 bases clipped from V and 4 bases from J, the junction kept 5 bases outside the gene matches. Germline-derived CDR1 and CDR2 are SGHVS and FQNEAQ.

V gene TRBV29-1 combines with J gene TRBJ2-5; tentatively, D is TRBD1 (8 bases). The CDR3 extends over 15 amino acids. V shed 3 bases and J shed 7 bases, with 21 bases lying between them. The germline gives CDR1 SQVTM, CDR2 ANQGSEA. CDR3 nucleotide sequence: TGCAGCGTTGATTTTTGGGACAGGTCGGGGGGGACCCAGTACTTC. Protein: CSVDFWDRSGGTQYF.

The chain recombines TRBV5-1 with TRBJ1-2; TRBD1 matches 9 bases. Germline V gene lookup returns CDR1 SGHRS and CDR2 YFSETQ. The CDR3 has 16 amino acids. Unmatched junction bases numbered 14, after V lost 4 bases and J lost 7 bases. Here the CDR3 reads CASSGWTGASSGGYTF. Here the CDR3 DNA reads TGCGCCAGCAGCGGCTGGACAGGGGCCAGTTCCGGTGGCTACACCTTC.

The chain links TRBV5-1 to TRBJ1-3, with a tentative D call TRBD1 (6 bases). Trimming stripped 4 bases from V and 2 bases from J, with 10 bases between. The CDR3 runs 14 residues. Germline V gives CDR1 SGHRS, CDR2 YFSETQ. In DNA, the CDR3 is TGCGCCAGCAGCATACAGGGCGCTGGAAACACCATATATTTT. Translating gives CASSIQGAGNTIYF.

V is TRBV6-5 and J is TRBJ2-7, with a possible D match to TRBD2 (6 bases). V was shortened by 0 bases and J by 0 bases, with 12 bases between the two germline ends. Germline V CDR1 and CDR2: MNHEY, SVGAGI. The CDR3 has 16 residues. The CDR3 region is CASSYSSGHSSYEQYF. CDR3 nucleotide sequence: TGTGCCAGCAGTTACTCGAGCGGGCACAGCTCCTACGAGCAGTACTTC.

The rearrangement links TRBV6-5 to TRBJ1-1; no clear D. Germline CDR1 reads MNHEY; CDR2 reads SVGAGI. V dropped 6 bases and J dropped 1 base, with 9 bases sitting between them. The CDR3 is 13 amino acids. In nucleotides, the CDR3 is TGTGCCAGCAGCTTTACCGGGAACACTGAAGCTTTCTTT. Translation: CASSFTGNTEAFF.